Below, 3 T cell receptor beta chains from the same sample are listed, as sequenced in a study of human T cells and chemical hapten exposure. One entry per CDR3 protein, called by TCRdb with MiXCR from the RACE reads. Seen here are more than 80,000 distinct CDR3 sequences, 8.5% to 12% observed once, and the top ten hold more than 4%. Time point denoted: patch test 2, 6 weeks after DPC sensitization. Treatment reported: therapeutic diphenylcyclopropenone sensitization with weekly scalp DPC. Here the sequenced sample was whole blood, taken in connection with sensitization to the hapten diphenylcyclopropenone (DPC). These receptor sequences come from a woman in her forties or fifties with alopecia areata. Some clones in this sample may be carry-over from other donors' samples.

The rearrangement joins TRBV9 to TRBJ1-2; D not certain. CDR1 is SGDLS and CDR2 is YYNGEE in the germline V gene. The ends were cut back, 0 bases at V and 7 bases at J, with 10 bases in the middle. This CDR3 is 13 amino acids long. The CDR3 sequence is CASSVAFQRGYTF. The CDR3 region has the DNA TGTGCCAGCAGCGTAGCTTTTCAGCGTGGCTACACCTTC.

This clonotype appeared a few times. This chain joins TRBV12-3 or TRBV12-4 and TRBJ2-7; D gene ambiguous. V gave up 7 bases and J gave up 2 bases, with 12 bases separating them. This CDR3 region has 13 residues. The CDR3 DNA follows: TGTGCCAGCACCACCGACACTACCTACGAGCAGTACTTC. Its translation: CASTTDTTYEQYF.

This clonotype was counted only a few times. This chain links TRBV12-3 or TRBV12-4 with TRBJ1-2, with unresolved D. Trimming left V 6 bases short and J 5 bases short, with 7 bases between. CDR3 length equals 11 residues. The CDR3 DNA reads TGTGCCAGCAGATCGGTGTATGGCTACACCTTC. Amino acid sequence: CASRSVYGYTF.